This TCR beta chain was sequenced for a study of blood T cells in healthy people across ages. V dropped 2 bases and J dropped 5 bases, with 15 bases sitting between them. Looked up from germline, CDR1 is SGHTA and CDR2 is FQGNSA. The CDR3 runs to 16 residues. It was with a sample-barcoded 5' primer and a J-beta primer mix that a second PCR of roughly 7 to 12 cycles was run. From the 5' RACE reads, TCRdb called clonotypes with MiXCR, one entry per CDR3 protein. The table records roughly 800,000 distinct CDR3 sequences, roughly 34% of them present only once. Staff drew approximately 9.1 milliliters of peripheral blood from each donor.

This receptor was identified in a young man in good health. This chain links TRBV7-2 with TRBJ2-2; TRBD1 is a possible D gene (5 bases). Sequences were obtained from blood. The CDR3 DNA sequence: TGTGCCAGCAGCTTAAAGGGGTCAGGGCGAACCGGGGAGCTGTTTTTT. Protein: CASSLKGSGRTGELFF. The full variable domain, with the rest looked up from reference TRBV7-2 and TRBJ2-2, is GAGVSQSPSNKVTEKGKDVELRCDPISGHTALYWYRQSLGQGLEFLIYFQGNSAPDKSGLPSDRFSAERTGGSVSTLTIQRTQQEDSAVYLCASSLKGSGRTGELFFGEGSRLTVL.